This T cell receptor (beta chain) was retrieved from a study of PD-1 blockade in classical Hodgkin lymphoma. Data came from immunoSEQ multiplex PCR; TCRdb stores just in-frame clones and leaves some out. The sample consists of 14,000 to 15,000 clones, around 83% of them appearing once. Comments on this clone: The target antigen is unknown.

With 5 bases clipped from V and 2 bases from J, the junction kept 1 base outside the gene matches. Germline values: CDR1 SNHLY, CDR2 FYNNEI. The CDR3 runs to 13 residues. Study-level findings and limits: What drove the repertoire differences, possibly disease activity or prior therapy, has not been defined. Whereas CD4+ TCR diversity had risen significantly by C4D1, CD8+ TCR diversity had not. As was reported, newly diagnosed patients showed lower baseline TCR diversity than healthy donors did.

Relapse after autologous stem cell transplantation occurred in every patient, and brentuximab vedotin exposure varied. The TCR originated in a human donor with classical Hodgkin lymphoma. V and J are TRBV2 and TRBJ1-2; 8 bases agree with TRBD1. The sequenced sample was peripheral blood mononuclear cells (PBMCs), obtained before the second cycle of nivolumab. CDR3 coding DNA: TGTGCCAGCAGTTGGACAGGGAACTATGGCTACACCTTC. It is translated as CASSWTGNYGYTF.